This paragraph covers one T cell receptor (beta chain) sequence. There is no known antigen for this receptor. Within one base of it there is no much larger clone, and no base qualities were kept. According to the study, the label for this sample's time point signals: baseline before first vaccination. Vaccinee samples were obtained from the UK trials COV001 and COV002, which included a single-blind randomized controlled phase 2/3 trial of AZD1222 (ChAdOx1 nCoV-19) in healthy adults. For TCRbeta chain sequencing, PBMC samples from trial participants were taken at day 0 and at day 28 after the second dose. The sample belongs to a study of T cell responses to AZD1222 COVID-19 vaccine (dated by TCRdb to about 2021). Looking at the study overall: Because spike-specific TCR depth and breadth did not differ between the two schedules, AZD1222 recipients who got a second dose at roughly 4 weeks were pooled with those who got a second dose at roughly 12 weeks. TCR sequencing covered fewer than 250 trial participants: 207 given two doses of AZD1222 and about 26 given two doses of MenACWY control vaccine. Trial participants were enrolled by age into 18-55, 56-69 and 70-plus year subgroups, with roughly 150, 30 and 60 TCR-sequenced participants respectively. The full study reports these points: The 56-69-year group was small, and its depth increase did not reach significance, likely because of low power. Vaccine-associated CD4 TCRs spanned the whole spike protein, with dominant responses in regions 160-218 and 743-854. Spike-specific TCR breadth and depth rose significantly after two AZD1222 doses compared with day 0 and with MenACWY recipients. Participants were mostly white British, with more females than males. The authors suggested clonal diversity may have been underestimated. Reportedly, almost half of the unique spike-specific TCRs recognized epitopes lying outside the regions that are mutated in the B.1.351 and B.1.1.7 variants. Conclusions about previously exposed vaccinees are limited, since just 6 or 7 AZD1222 recipients were seropositive for SARS-CoV-2 at baseline. Because no day 14 peak-response samples were available, repertoires were characterized only after the peak T cell response.

The CDR3 regions of human TCRbeta chains were analyzed by immunosequencing. For the original study's pipeline: TCRs in the repertoires were matched against a reference library of SARS-CoV-2-specific TCRs that had been generated with the MIRA antigen-specificity platform. Breadth meant the fraction of unique TCRs that were SARS-CoV-2-associated, whereas depth meant the fraction of total T cells that were SARS-CoV-2-associated. Using the MIRA data, every spike-specific TCR was mapped to the spike region that the TCR reacted to and assigned to either a CD4 or a CD8 class. Log10-transformed breadth and depth values were compared by one-way ANOVA with Sidak's multiple comparisons tests. Held by TCRdb, this immuneACCESS table contains in-frame sequences only and omits some clones. Under half of the omission traces to an unresolved V gene where checked; the cause of the rest is unknown. For V, J and clone size, that table is used; D and trimming come from the DNA. This sample holds 85,000 to 130,000 clones; over 85% were observed only once. The top ten constitute more than 4% of the sample.

V and J lose 2 bases and 7 bases, and a span of 11 bases separates them. Including cysteine and phenylalanine, the CDR3 has 14 amino acids. This entry keeps only the CDR3 DNA: 42 bases, framed from base 1. Looking up the germline V gene yields CDR1 KGHSY and CDR2 FQNENV. In this chain, TRBV16 is recombined with TRBJ1-4, with no reliable assignment of the D segment. The sequencing used peripheral blood, collected on day 0 of AZD1222 vaccination. The sequence derives from an adult in good health. The nucleotide sequence is given as TGTGCCAGCAGCCAAGACCACCGGGGTGAAAAACTGTTTTTT. The resulting protein is CASSQDHRGEKLFF.